Following are 29 T cell receptor beta chains from one sample sequenced in a study of T-cell reconstitution after alpha-beta-depleted transplantation in children. Preparing the TCRbeta library involved the use of unique molecular identifiers. In TCRdb, the PCR reads were re-called with MiXCR into one record per CDR3 protein. The sample shows about 600,000 distinct CDR3 sequences, 13% of them seen only once. The sequencing used PBMCs, mostly from graft donor cells, collected 360 days after TCRalphabeta/CD19-depleted stem cell transplant. These receptors were taken from a male patient younger than 18 who had a stem cell transplant for acute myeloid leukemia, so the T cells may come from the graft donor.

This clonotype was detected a few times. This chain uses TRBV7-6 with TRBJ2-1; D possibly uses TRBD1 or TRBD2 (5 bases each). Trimming took off 6 bases at V and 8 bases at J, with 23 bases between the two ends. The CDR3 length is 16 residues. Germline values: CDR1 SGHVS, CDR2 FNYEAQ. CDR3 in DNA: TGTGCCAGCAGTTCAGAGCCGGGACGGGCGGCCGATGAGCAGTTCTTC. This encodes CASSSEPGRAADEQFF.

The V gene is TRBV5-6, the J gene TRBJ2-5; TRBD2 aligns across 13 bases. This CDR3 region has 16 residues. V shed 2 bases and J 7 bases; nucleotides not matched to a gene: 8. CDR1 and CDR2 (germline): SGHDT, YYEEEE. The CDR3 sequence: CASSLPTSGGLMTQYF. The DNA for the CDR3 is TGTGCCAGCAGCTTACCGACTAGCGGGGGGCTAATGACCCAGTACTTC.

This chain uses TRBV7-2 with TRBJ2-3; weak D call: TRBD2 (5 bases). Trimming shortened V by 5 bases and J by 3 bases, and 12 bases separated the two germline ends. Germline loops: CDR1 SGHTA, CDR2 FQGNSA. There are 14 residues in the CDR3. The CDR3 coding sequence is TGTGCCAGCAGCACCCACCTAGCTACAGATACGCAGTATTTT. It is translated as CASSTHLATDTQYF.

In its sample, this clonotype was seen many times. V usage is TRBV6-1 and J usage is TRBJ2-7; 10 bases align to TRBD2. The CDR3 has 15 residues. Germline V lookup: CDR1 MNHNS, CDR2 SASEGT. V shed 5 bases and J 2 bases; nucleotides not matched to a gene: 6. CDR3 nucleotide sequence: TGTGCCAGCAGTACCCGGACTAGCGGAACCTACGAGCAGTACTTC. Translation gives CASSTRTSGTYEQYF.

This clonotype was seen once. A single base separates this from a much larger clone, so it may be a read error. The rearrangement joins TRBV25-1 to TRBJ2-1; a possible D gene is TRBD2 (5 bases). Per germline, CDR1 MGHDK and CDR2 SYGVNS. The CDR3 consists of 15 residues. The CDR3 protein is CASSVPSTRYNERFF. CDR3 DNA: TGTGCCAGCAGTGTCCCTAGCACCCGATACAATGAGCGGTTCTTC.

This clonotype was detected only a few times. CDR3 DNA: TGTGCCAGTAGGGGCAGGGGGCGGAACACCGGGGAGCTGTTTTTT. This gives the protein CASRGRGRNTGELFF. This chain uses TRBV19 with TRBJ2-2; the match to TRBD1 covers 8 bases. The CDR3 runs 15 residues. CDR1 LNHDA and CDR2 SQIVND come from the germline V gene (reference sequence). Germline trimming cut 6 bases from V and 1 base from J; bases unmatched to any gene: 4.

This clonotype was detected a few times. J is TRBJ2-2 and V is TRBV20-1; TRBD2 is a possible D gene (7 bases). V was pared by 3 bases and J by 2 bases, with 10 bases between. The CDR3 is made up of 14 amino acids. Per germline, CDR1 DFQATT and CDR2 SNEGSKA (reference sequence). The CDR3 DNA reads as TGCAGTGCTAGCGGGGGGCCCAACACCGGGGAGCTGTTTTTT. Its protein is CSASGGPNTGELFF.

V and J are TRBV5-1 and TRBJ2-2; D tentatively reads TRBD1 or TRBD2 (5 bases each). V dropped 3 bases and J dropped 4 bases, with 13 bases sitting between them. CDR1 is SGHRS, CDR2 YFSETQ, per germline. The CDR3 spans 15 residues. In DNA, the CDR3 is TGCGCCAGCAGCTGGGGGTCCGGAGTCACCGGGGAGCTGTTTTTT. Its protein product is CASSWGSGVTGELFF.

This clonotype has just a few counts. The CDR3 loop reads CASSWAGGNYEQYF. The CDR3 coding sequence is TGCGCCAGCAGCTGGGCGGGAGGAAACTACGAGCAGTACTTC. The chain has TRBV5-1 and TRBJ2-7, with 8 bases matching TRBD2. V shed 3 bases and J 3 bases; nucleotides not matched to a gene: 5. CDR3 length: 14 residues. CDR1 is SGHRS and CDR2 is YFSETQ in the germline V gene.

This clonotype occurred many times. CDR3 bases: TGTGCCAGCAGTCCTTGGAGTCCAGGCTCTGGGGCCAACGTCCTGACTTTC. This codes for CASSPWSPGSGANVLTF. The rearrangement links TRBV28 to TRBJ2-6; D is ambiguous. V lost 5 bases to trimming and J lost 0 bases, with 14 bases between them. CDR1 and CDR2 (germline): MDHEN, SYDVKM. CDR3 size: 17 residues.

This chain links TRBV20-1 with TRBJ2-1, with D possibly matching TRBD2 (5 bases). This CDR3 has 14 amino acids. Between the trimmed V and J ends, which lost 5 bases and 3 bases, there was a span of 14 bases. Germline V CDR1 and CDR2: DFQATT, SNEGSKA (reference sequence). For the CDR3, the DNA is TGCAGTGCTGAGGGTGTGGCATTCTACAATGAGCAGTTCTTC. Its translation: CSAEGVAFYNEQFF.

This clonotype was found a few times. This chain links TRBV4-3 with TRBJ2-7, with 11 nucleotides matching TRBD1. CDR1 and CDR2 from the germline V gene are LGHNA and YSLEER. The CDR3 is 18 residues long. The trim removed 0 bases at V and 4 bases at J, leaving 11 bases unmatched. The CDR3 DNA is TGCGCCAGCAGCCAAGACTCCGCGGCGGGACAGGGGGTTTACGAGCAGTACTTC. It is translated as CASSQDSAAGQGVYEQYF.

V and J are TRBV20-1 and TRBJ2-5; the match to TRBD2 covers 11 bases. The CDR3 spans 14 residues. Trimming at V came to 6 bases and at J to 2 bases, leaving 5 bases not matched to a gene. CDR1 DFQATT and CDR2 SNEGSKA come from the germline V gene (reference sequence). The CDR3 reads CSAARLAGQETQYF. CDR3 DNA: TGCAGTGCCGCAAGACTAGCGGGGCAAGAGACCCAGTACTTC.

This rearrangement joins TRBV7-2 to TRBJ2-3; TRBD2 agrees at 12 bases. Unmatched junction bases numbered 7, after V lost 4 bases and J lost 2 bases. Germline CDR1 is SGHTA and CDR2 is FQGNSA. The CDR3 totals 17 residues. The CDR3: CASSSRLAGDPTDTQYF. The CDR3 DNA reads TGTGCCAGCAGCTCTCGACTAGCGGGAGACCCCACAGATACGCAGTATTTT.

This clonotype was picked up many times. This chain uses TRBV28 with TRBJ2-4, with no clear D. The CDR3 runs 15 residues. The germline V gene has CDR1 MDHEN and CDR2 SYDVKM. The V gene lost 2 bases and the J gene lost 0 bases, with 8 bases spanning the gap. In DNA, the CDR3 is TGTGCCAGCAGTTTAGCGAGACTAGCCAAAAACATTCAGTACTTC. Amino acid sequence: CASSLARLAKNIQYF.

This clonotype was seen more than once but under ten times. The rearrangement joins TRBV10-3 to TRBJ2-5; unclear D gene. The CDR3 is 13 residues long. CDR1 and CDR2 (germline): ENHRY, SYGVKD. Trimming pared 2 bases from V and 5 bases from J, leaving 9 bases between. CDR3 coding DNA: TGTGCCATCAGTGAGAGGTTGGGGGAGACCCAGTACTTC. Translating it yields CAISERLGETQYF.

The J gene is TRBJ2-5, the V gene TRBV5-1; TRBD1 matches 11 bases. The germline CDR1 and CDR2 sequences are SGHRS and YFSETQ. V dropped 3 bases and J dropped 4; count of bases not matched to a gene: 11. There are 17 residues in the CDR3. CDR3 amino acids: CASSSPGRDRGGETQYF. In DNA, the CDR3 is TGCGCCAGCAGCTCACCGGGAAGGGACAGGGGGGGAGAGACCCAGTACTTC.

This clonotype has more than one count but fewer than ten. The gene calls are TRBV20-1 and TRBJ2-3, with D tentatively TRBD1 (5 bases). Trimming removed 0 bases at V and 4 bases at J, with 20 bases between. CDR3 length: 17 residues. Germline CDR1 reads DFQATT; CDR2 reads SNEGSKA (reference sequence). The DNA of the CDR3 is TGCAGTGCTAGAGACGGAAACGACAGAGACCCCCCAGATACGCAGTATTTT. Translated: CSARDGNDRDPPDTQYF.

This clonotype was found many times. This chain connects TRBV20-1 to TRBJ2-3, with D possibly being TRBD2 (6 bases). There are 16 residues in the CDR3. The germline gives CDR1 DFQATT, CDR2 SNEGSKA (reference sequence). The V end lost 3 bases, the J end lost 0 bases, and 16 bases lay between the germline ends. Written as DNA, the CDR3 is TGCAGTGCTAGTGTTCGAGCGGGCTGGAGCACAGATACGCAGTATTTT. This codes for CSASVRAGWSTDTQYF.

This clonotype was counted only a few times. The J gene is TRBJ2-7, the V gene TRBV18; 7 nucleotides align to TRBD1. The germline V gene has CDR1 KGHSH and CDR2 LQKENI. The trim removed 5 bases at V and 4 bases at J, leaving 11 bases unmatched. CDR3 size: 15 residues. CDR3 sequence reads: CASSVSTGERYEQYF. The CDR3 DNA follows: TGTGCCAGCTCAGTGTCAACAGGGGAGCGGTACGAGCAGTACTTC. Supplemented by reference TRBV18 and TRBJ2-7, the full variable domain reads NAGVMQNPRHLVRRRGQEARLRCSPMKGHSHVYWYRQLPEEGLKFMVYLQKENIIDESGMPKERFSAEFPKEGPSILRIQQVVRGDSAAYFCASSVSTGERYEQYFGPGTRLTVT.

This clonotype has more than one count but fewer than ten. The chain has TRBV25-1 and TRBJ2-1; 8 nucleotides line up with TRBD2. Germline V gene sequence: CDR1 MGHDK, CDR2 SYGVNS. The CDR3 is 18 residues long. With 1 base clipped from V and 6 bases from J, the junction kept 14 bases outside the gene matches. CDR3 in amino acids: CASSELTGGDRTSNEQFF. For the CDR3, the DNA is TGTGCCAGCAGTGAATTGACGGGGGGGGATAGGACATCCAATGAGCAGTTCTTC.

This clonotype was seen many times. The rearrangement uses TRBV10-3 and TRBJ2-1, with 7 bases aligning to TRBD2. This CDR3 contains 14 residues. The ends lost 7 bases at V and 10 bases at J; junction bases unmatched: 13. Germline values: CDR1 ENHRY, CDR2 SYGVKD. The CDR3 sequence: CAITRDSSGSEQFF. CDR3 DNA: TGTGCCATCACCAGAGACTCTAGCGGCTCCGAGCAGTTCTTC.

The gene calls are TRBV9 and TRBJ2-1; TRBD2 matches at 13 bases. Germline CDR1 is SGDLS and CDR2 is YYNGEE. Trimming at V came to 5 bases and at J to 8 bases, leaving 13 bases not matched to a gene. The CDR3 length is 17 residues. This CDR3 reads CASSNRRTSGSFDEQFF. As DNA, the CDR3 is TGTGCCAGCAGTAATAGACGGACTAGCGGGAGTTTCGATGAGCAGTTCTTC.

V and J are TRBV20-1 and TRBJ2-7; perhaps TRBD1 as D (5 bases). The CDR3 has 13 amino acids. Germline loops: CDR1 DFQATT, CDR2 SNEGSKA (reference sequence). V was cut by 2 bases and J by 4 bases, with 12 bases left in between. CDR3 coding DNA: TGCAGTGCTAGATTCATCAGGGTTTACGAGCAGTACTTC. This translates into CSARFIRVYEQYF.

This clonotype was seen more than once but under ten times. The chain uses TRBV28 and TRBJ2-5; D is unclear. Germline V gene lookup returns CDR1 MDHEN and CDR2 SYDVKM. This CDR3 has 14 amino acids. V was clipped by 6 bases and J by 1 base, with 12 bases between them. The CDR3 is CASSPWTRQETQYF. The CDR3 DNA is TGTGCCAGCAGCCCTTGGACGCGCCAAGAGACCCAGTACTTC. The full variable domain, its missing parts supplied by reference TRBV28 and TRBJ2-5, is DVKVTQSSRYLVKRTGEKVFLECVQDMDHENMFWYRQDPGLGLRLIYFSYDVKMKEKGDIPEGYSVSREKKERFSLILESASTNQTSMYLCASSPWTRQETQYFGPGTRLLVL.

This clonotype has more than one count but fewer than ten. The chain has TRBV7-9 and TRBJ2-3; tentatively, D is TRBD2 (6 bases). V lost 5 bases, J lost 1 base, and 16 bases lay in between. CDR1 and CDR2 from the germline V gene are SEHNR and FQNEAQ (reference sequence). This CDR3 has 16 amino acids. CDR3 loop: CASSLPAGRGTDTQYF. The CDR3 nucleotides are TGTGCCAGCAGCCTCCCGGCGGGGCGGGGCACAGATACGCAGTATTTT.

This clonotype was counted only a few times. The gene calls are TRBV20-1 and TRBJ2-1; D not resolved. The germline gives CDR1 DFQATT, CDR2 SNEGSKA (reference sequence). Trimming took 3 bases from V and 7 from J, leaving 7 bases between them. The CDR3 length is 11 residues. For the CDR3, the DNA is TGCAGTGCTAGCGGAGAAAATGAGCAGTTCTTC. This gives the protein CSASGENEQFF.

This clonotype was picked up a small number of times. CDR3 loop: CASSQEPRLAGQETQYF. CDR3 coding DNA: TGTGCCAGCAGCCAAGAGCCTCGGTTGGCAGGGCAAGAGACCCAGTACTTC. The rearrangement links TRBV3-1 to TRBJ2-5; D possibly corresponds to TRBD1 (5 bases). The CDR3 runs to 17 residues. Looked up from germline, CDR1 is LGHDT and CDR2 is YNNKEL (reference sequence). Deletions cut 0 bases from V and 2 bases from J, with 16 bases between.

The V and J genes are TRBV20-1 and TRBJ2-5; no definite D call. V lost 7 bases to trimming and J lost 2 bases, with 8 bases between them. This CDR3 comprises 11 residues. The V gene's germline CDR1 is DFQATT and CDR2 SNEGSKA (reference sequence). In DNA form, the CDR3 reads TGCAGTGGAGCGAAACAAGAGACCCAGTACTTC. This translates into CSGAKQETQYF.